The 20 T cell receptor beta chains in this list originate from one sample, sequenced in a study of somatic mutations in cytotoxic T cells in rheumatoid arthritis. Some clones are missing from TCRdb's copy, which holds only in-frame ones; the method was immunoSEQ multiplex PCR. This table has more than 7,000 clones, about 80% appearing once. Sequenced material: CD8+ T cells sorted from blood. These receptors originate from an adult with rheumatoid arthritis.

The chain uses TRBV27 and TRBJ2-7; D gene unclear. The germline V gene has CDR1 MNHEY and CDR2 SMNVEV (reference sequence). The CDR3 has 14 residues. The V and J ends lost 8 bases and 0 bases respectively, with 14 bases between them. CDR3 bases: TGTGCCAGCTGGGGTGGCGCCTACTCCTACGAGCAGTACTTC. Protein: CASWGGAYSYEQYF.

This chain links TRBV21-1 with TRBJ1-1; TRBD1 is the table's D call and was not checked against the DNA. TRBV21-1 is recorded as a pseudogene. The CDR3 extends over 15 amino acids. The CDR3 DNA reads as TGTGCCAGCAGCACAGAGGACAGGGTGAACACTGAAGCTTTCTTT. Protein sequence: CASSTEDRVNTEAFF.

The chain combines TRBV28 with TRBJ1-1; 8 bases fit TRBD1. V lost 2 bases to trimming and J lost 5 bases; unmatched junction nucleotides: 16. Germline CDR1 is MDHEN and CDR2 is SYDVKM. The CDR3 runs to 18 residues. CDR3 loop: CASSLNGPSGGAATEAFF. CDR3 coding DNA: TGTGCCAGCAGTTTAAATGGTCCTTCAGGGGGCGCGGCGACTGAAGCTTTCTTT.

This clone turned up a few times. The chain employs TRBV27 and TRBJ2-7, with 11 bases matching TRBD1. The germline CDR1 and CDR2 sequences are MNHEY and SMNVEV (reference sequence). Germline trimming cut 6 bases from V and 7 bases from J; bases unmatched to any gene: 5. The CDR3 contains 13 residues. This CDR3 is CASRPGQGDEQYF. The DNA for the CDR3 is TGTGCCAGCAGGCCGGGACAGGGGGATGAGCAGTACTTC.

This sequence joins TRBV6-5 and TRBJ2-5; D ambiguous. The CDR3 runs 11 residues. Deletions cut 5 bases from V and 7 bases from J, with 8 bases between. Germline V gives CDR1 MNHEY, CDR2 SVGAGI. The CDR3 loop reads CASSAPGTQYF. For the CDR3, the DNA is TGTGCCAGCAGTGCCCCAGGGACCCAGTACTTC.

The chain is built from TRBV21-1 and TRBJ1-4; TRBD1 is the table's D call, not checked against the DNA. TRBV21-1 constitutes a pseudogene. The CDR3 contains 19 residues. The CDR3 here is CASSRRQGAKSEAGEKLFF. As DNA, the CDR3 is TGTGCCAGCAGCAGACGACAGGGGGCGAAGTCAGAGGCGGGTGAAAAACTGTTTTTT.

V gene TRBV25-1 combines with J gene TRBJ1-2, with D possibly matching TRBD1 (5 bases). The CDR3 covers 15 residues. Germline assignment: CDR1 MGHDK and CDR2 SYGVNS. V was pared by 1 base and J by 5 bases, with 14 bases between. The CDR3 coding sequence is TGTGCCAGCAGTGAATTGGGAGGGGAGAGTTATGGCTACACCTTC. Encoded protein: CASSELGGESYGYTF.

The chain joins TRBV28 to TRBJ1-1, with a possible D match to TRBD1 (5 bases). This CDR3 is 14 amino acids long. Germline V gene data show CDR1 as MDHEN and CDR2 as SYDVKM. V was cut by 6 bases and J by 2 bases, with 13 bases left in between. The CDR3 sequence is CASRDQGGNTEAFF. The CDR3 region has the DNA TGTGCCAGCAGGGATCAGGGAGGAAACACTGAAGCTTTCTTT.

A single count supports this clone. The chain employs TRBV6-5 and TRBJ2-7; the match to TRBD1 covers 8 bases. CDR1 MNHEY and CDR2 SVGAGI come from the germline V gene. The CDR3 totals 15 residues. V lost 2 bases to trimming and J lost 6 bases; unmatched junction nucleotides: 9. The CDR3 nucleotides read TGTGCCAGCAGTTACCTTACCGGGACAGGAGGCGAGCAGTACTTC. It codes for CASSYLTGTGGEQYF.

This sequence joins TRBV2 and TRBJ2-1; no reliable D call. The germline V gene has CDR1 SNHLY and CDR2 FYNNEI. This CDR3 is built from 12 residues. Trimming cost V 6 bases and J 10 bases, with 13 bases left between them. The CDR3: CASSKVLGEQFF. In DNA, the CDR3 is TGTGCCAGCAGCAAGGTATTGGGGGAGCAGTTCTTC.

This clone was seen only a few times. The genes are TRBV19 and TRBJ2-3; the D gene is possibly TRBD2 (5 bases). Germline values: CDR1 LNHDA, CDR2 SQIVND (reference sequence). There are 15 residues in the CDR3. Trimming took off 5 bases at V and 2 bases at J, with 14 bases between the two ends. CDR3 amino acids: CASSHSPGDTDTQYF. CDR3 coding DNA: TGTGCCAGTAGTCACAGCCCCGGGGACACAGATACGCAGTATTTT. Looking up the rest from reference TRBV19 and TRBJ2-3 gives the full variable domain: DGGITQSPKYLFRKEGQNVTLSCEQNLNHDAMYWYRQDPGQGLRLIYYSQIVNDFQKGDIAEGYSVSREKKESFPLTVTSAQKNPTAFYLCASSHSPGDTDTQYFGPGTRLTVL.

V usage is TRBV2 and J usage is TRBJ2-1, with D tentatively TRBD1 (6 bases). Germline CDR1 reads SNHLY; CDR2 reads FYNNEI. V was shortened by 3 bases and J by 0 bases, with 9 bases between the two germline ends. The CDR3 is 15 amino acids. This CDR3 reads CASSDGTSSYNEQFF. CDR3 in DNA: TGTGCCAGCAGTGATGGGACAAGCTCCTACAATGAGCAGTTCTTC.

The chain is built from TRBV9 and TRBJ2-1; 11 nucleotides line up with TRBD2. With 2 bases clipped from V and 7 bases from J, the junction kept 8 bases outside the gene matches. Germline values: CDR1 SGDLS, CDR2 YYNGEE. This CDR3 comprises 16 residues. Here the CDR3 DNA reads TGTGCCAGCAGCGTCCACCTTAGCGGGGGGGCAAATGAGCAGTTCTTC. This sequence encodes CASSVHLSGGANEQFF.

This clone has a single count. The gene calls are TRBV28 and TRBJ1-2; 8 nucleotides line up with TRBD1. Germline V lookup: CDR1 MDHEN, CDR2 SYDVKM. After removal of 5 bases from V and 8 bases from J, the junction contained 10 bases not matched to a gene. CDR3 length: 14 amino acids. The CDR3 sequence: CASSARTGPYGYTF. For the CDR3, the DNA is TGTGCCAGCAGTGCCCGGACAGGGCCTTACGGCTACACCTTC.

The CDR3 nucleotides are TGTGCCAGCAGCGTGGAGGTCGGGGCAAATGAGCAGTTCTTC. It is translated as CASSVEVGANEQFF. The chain combines TRBV9 with TRBJ2-1; D tentatively reads TRBD1 or TRBD2 (5 bases each). CDR3 length: 14 residues. V lost 2 bases to trimming and J lost 7 bases, with 13 bases between them. The germline gives CDR1 SGDLS, CDR2 YYNGEE.

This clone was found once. The CDR3 region has the DNA TGTGCCAGCACCCCGGGACAGGCCCCCTATGGCTACACCTTC. Protein sequence: CASTPGQAPYGYTF. The chain joins TRBV7-6 to TRBJ1-2, with 8 positions matching TRBD1. The CDR3 is made up of 14 amino acids. V shed 7 bases, J shed 4 bases, and the junction held 8 bases outside the gene matches. Germline CDR1 is SGHVS and CDR2 is FNYEAQ.

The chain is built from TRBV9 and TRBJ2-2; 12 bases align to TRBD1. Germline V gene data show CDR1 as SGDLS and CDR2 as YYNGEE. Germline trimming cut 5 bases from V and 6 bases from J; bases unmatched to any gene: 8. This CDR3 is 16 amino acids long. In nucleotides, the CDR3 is TGTGCCAGCAGAGATCCGGGACAGGGGGCGCCCGGGGAGCTGTTTTTT. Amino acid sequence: CASRDPGQGAPGELFF.

CDR3 region: CASSYSTHRRYEQYF. The CDR3 DNA follows: TGTGCCAGCAGTTACTCGACCCACAGACGTTACGAGCAGTACTTC. The rearrangement joins TRBV6-7 to TRBJ2-7; D remains unclear. TRBV6-7 is an ORF for which the function is uncertain. The CDR3 loop spans 15 amino acids. Trimming left V 0 bases short and J 4 bases short, with 13 bases between.

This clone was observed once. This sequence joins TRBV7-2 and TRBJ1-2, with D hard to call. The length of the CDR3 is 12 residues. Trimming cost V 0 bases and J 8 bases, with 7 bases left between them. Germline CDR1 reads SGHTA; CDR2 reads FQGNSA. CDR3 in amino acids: CASSLAMEGYTF. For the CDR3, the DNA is TGTGCCAGCAGCTTAGCGATGGAGGGCTACACCTTC.

This chain's CDR3 is CASSETGTGASSYEQYF. The CDR3 bases are TGTGCCAGCAGCGAAACCGGGACAGGGGCGTCCTCCTACGAGCAGTACTTC. The genes are TRBV9 and TRBJ2-7; 10 bases fit TRBD1. Unmatched junction bases numbered 9, after V lost 3 bases and J lost 0 bases. Germline CDR1 and CDR2: SGDLS and YYNGEE. The CDR3 contains 17 residues.